This TCR beta chain was identified during a study of T cells in Graves' hyperthyroidism and ophthalmopathy. What was amplified from RNA transcripts were TCR beta CDR3 regions. In the first-round RT-PCR of the TCR CDR3, the HTBI primer set was used. One entry per CDR3 protein, called by TCRdb with MiXCR from the multiplex PCR reads. The data show 650,000 to 750,000 distinct CDR3 sequences, around 13% seen once. With 0 bases removed from V and 7 bases from J, the gap between germline ends came to 18 bases. This CDR3 comprises 15 residues. CDR1 and CDR2 (germline): GTSNPN, SVGIG (reference sequence). When ophthalmopathy did not progress within 18 months, Graves' hyperthyroidism was considered stable. Uncontrolled infection, other autoimmune disease, pregnancy and lactation each barred patients from inclusion.

This TCR derives from a woman younger than 35 with Graves' hyperthyroidism. The sample consisted of blood. The chain is built from TRBV30 and TRBJ1-1, with D tentatively TRBD1 (6 bases). CDR3 region: CAWSVLPGEFGEAFF. The CDR3 nucleotides are TGTGCCTGGAGTGTACTCCCAGGGGAATTCGGTGAAGCTTTCTTT.